The present T cell receptor beta chain was sequenced within a study of T cell responses to AZD1222 COVID-19 vaccine. The study, taken as a whole, reports: Receipt of two AZD1222 doses was followed by a rise in Spike-specific TCR breadth and depth. Mostly white British, mostly female donors; authors suggested clonal diversity may be underestimated.

Here immunoSEQ multiplex PCR was the method, and the copy in TCRdb shows in-frame clones only, minus some. The profile covers some 130,000 clones, with over 90% appearing a single time and about 0.86% taken by the ten largest. As regards this clone: What it binds is unknown.

This sample comprised peripheral blood, obtained on day 0 of AZD1222 vaccination. This receptor was identified in an adult in good health.

The CDR3 spells CASSLEAGSSYNEQFF. The CDR3 DNA sequence: TGCGCCAGCAGCTTGGAGGCGGGCAGCTCCTACAATGAGCAGTTCTTC. V and J are TRBV5-1 and TRBJ2-1, with D perhaps matching TRBD2 (5 bases). This CDR3 region has 16 residues. Germline V gene data show CDR1 as SGHRS and CDR2 as YFSETQ. V was pared by 0 bases and J by 0 bases, with 10 bases between.